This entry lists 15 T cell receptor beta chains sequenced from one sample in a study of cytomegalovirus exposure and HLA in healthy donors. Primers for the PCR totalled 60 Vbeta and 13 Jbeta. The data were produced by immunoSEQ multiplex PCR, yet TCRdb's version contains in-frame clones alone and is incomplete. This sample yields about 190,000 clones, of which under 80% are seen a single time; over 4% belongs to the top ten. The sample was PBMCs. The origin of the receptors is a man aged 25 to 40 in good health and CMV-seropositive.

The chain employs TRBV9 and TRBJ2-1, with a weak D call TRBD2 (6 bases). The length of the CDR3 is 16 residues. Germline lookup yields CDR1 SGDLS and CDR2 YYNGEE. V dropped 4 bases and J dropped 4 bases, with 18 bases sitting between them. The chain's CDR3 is CASSYRRAGRYNEQFF. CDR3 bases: TGTGCCAGCAGCTACCGCAGGGCGGGACGATACAATGAGCAGTTCTTC.

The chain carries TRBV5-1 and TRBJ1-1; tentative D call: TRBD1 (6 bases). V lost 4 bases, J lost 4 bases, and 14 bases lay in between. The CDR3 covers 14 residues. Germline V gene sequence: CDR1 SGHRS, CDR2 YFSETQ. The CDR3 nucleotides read TGCGCCAGCAGCGTTACAGGGAAGGGCACTGAAGCTTTCTTT. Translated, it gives CASSVTGKGTEAFF. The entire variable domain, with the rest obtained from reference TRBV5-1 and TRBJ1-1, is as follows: KAGVTQTPRYLIKTRGQQVTLSCSPISGHRSVSWYQQTPGQGLQFLFEYFSETQRNKGNFPGRFSGRQFSNSRSEMNVSTLELGDSALYLCASSVTGKGTEAFFGQGTRLTVV.

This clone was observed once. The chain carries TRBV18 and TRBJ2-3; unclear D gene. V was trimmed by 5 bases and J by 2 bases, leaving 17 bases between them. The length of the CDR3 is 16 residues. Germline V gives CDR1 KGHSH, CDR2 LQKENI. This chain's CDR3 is CASSFSAVRHTDTQYF. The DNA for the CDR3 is TGTGCCAGCTCATTCTCGGCGGTAAGGCACACAGATACGCAGTATTTT.

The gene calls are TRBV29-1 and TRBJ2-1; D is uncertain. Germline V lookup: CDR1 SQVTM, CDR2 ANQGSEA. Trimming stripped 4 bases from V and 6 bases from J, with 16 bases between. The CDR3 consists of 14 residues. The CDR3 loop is CSVGPVVSGNEQFF. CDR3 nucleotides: TGCAGCGTTGGCCCCGTTGTGTCGGGCAATGAGCAGTTCTTC.

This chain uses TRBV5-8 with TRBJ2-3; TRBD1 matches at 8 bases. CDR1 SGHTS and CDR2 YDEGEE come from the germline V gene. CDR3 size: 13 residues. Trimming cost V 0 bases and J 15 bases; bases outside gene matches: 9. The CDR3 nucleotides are TGTGCCAGCAGCTTGGTTCTGCAGGGGGCGGTTTATTTT. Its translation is CASSLVLQGAVYF.

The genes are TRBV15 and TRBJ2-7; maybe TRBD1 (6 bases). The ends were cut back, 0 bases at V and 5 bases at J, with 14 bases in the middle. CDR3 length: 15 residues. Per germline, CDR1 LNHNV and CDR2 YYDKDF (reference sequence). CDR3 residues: CATSRERDTGDEQYF. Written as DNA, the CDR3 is TGTGCCACCAGCAGAGAACGGGACACTGGAGACGAGCAGTACTTC.

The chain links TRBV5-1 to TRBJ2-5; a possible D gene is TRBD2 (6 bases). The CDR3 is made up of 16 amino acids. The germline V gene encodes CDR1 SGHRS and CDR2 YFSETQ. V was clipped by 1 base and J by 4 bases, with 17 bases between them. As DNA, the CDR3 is TGCGCCAGCAGCTTGAGCACGGGCGGGATGATAGAGACCCAGTACTTC. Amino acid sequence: CASSLSTGGMIETQYF. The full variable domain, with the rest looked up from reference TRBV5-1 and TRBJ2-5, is KAGVTQTPRYLIKTRGQQVTLSCSPISGHRSVSWYQQTPGQGLQFLFEYFSETQRNKGNFPGRFSGRQFSNSRSEMNVSTLELGDSALYLCASSLSTGGMIETQYFGPGTRLLVL.

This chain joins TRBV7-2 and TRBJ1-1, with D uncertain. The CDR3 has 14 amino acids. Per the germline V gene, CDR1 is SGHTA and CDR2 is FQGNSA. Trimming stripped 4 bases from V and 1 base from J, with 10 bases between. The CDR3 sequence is CASSSDSGNTEAFF. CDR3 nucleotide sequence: TGTGCCAGCAGCTCCGATTCAGGGAACACTGAAGCTTTCTTT.

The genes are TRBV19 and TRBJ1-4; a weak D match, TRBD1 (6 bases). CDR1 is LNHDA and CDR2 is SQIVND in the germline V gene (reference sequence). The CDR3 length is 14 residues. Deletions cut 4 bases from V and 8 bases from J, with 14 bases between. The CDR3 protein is CASSNQGKREKLFF. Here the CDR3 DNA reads TGTGCCAGTAGTAATCAGGGGAAGAGAGAAAAACTGTTTTTT.

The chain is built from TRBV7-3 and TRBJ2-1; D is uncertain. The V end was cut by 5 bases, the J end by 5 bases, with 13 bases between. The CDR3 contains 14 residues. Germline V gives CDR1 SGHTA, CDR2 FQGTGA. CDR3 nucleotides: TGTGCCAGCAGCCCCTCCCAGGTTAACAATGAGCAGTTCTTC. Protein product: CASSPSQVNNEQFF.

CDR3 loop: CSADSTSGRGETQYF. In DNA, the CDR3 is TGCAGCGCCGACTCGACTAGCGGGAGAGGGGAGACCCAGTACTTC. The chain is built from TRBV29-1 and TRBJ2-5, with TRBD2 matching over 12 bases. V was clipped by 7 bases and J by 5 bases; unmatched bases: 11. The germline gives CDR1 SQVTM, CDR2 ANQGSEA. The CDR3 sequence is 15 residues long.

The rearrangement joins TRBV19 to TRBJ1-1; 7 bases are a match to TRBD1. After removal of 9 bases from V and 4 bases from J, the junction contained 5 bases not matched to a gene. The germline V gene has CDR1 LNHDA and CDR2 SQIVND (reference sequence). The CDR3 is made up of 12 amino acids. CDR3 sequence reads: CASRQGGTEAFF. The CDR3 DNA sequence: TGTGCCAGCCGACAGGGAGGCACTGAAGCTTTCTTT.

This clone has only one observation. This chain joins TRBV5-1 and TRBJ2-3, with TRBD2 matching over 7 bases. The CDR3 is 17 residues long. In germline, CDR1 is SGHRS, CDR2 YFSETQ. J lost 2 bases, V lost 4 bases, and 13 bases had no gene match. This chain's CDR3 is CASSKPVAGGTTDTQYF. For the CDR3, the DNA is TGCGCCAGCAGCAAACCCGTAGCCGGGGGGACCACAGATACGCAGTATTTT.

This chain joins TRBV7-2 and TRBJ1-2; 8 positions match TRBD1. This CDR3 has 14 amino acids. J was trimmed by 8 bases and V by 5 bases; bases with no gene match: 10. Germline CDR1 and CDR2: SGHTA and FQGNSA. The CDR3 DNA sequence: TGTGCCAGCAGCCTGGCAGGGGGCTCGGGCGGCTACACCTTC. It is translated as CASSLAGGSGGYTF. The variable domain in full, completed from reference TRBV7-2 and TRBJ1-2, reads GAGVSQSPSNKVTEKGKDVELRCDPISGHTALYWYRQSLGQGLEFLIYFQGNSAPDKSGLPSDRFSAERTGGSVSTLTIQRTQQEDSAVYLCASSLAGGSGGYTFGSGTRLTVV.

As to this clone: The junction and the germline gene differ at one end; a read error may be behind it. The CDR3: CASSSAGGHDF. The DNA of the CDR3 is TGTGCCAGCAGCTCCGCGGGGGGCCACGACTTC. The chain joins TRBV7-9 to TRBJ2-4; 8 bases match TRBD2. This CDR3 is built from 11 residues. Germline lookup yields CDR1 SEHNR and CDR2 FQNEAQ (reference sequence).